This T cell receptor beta chain was identified in a study of neurological immune-mediated disorders. Study-level points and caveats: No CDR3 amino acid sequences recurred among expanded clones across subjects, suggesting private repertoires in all groups. The level of TCR clonal expansion was highest in patients with HTLV-1-associated myelopathy and lowest in multiple sclerosis, where it fell below the level seen in healthy controls.

As for the cDNA, it was generated by 5'RACE with 10-nucleotide random UMIs. MiXCR, run by TCRdb on the 5' RACE reads, gives a single entry per CDR3 protein. The table includes some 78,000 distinct CDR3 sequences, around 4.6% detected once. This clonotype was detected many times. Its antigen is as yet unknown. V was clipped by 1 base and J by 5 bases; unmatched bases: 4. Looked up from germline, CDR1 is SQVTM and CDR2 is ANQGSEA. This CDR3 spans 13 amino acids. This receptor was obtained from a woman aged 25-40 years with multiple sclerosis. The rearrangement joins TRBV29-1 to TRBJ2-5; 7 positions match TRBD1. Sequencing was carried out using PBMCs. CDR3 nucleotides: TGCAGCGTTGAAGTAGGGACAGACGAGACCCAGTACTTC. Translation gives CSVEVGTDETQYF.